This T cell receptor (beta chain) appears in the sequencing data of a study of T cell repertoires in cytomegalovirus infection (dated by TCRdb to between 2019 and 2020). In terms of the full investigation: The HLA type of each donor mattered for the analysis, because public TCR beta signatures pointed to carriage of CMV infection along with the matching HLA type.

Results and caveats for the whole study, not just this receptor: The ex vivo response was dominated by HLA-C-restricted CMV-specific TCR beta clonotypes, which also provided the single most frequent clonotype in two of eight donors. Carriers of CMV infection plus the relevant HLA type were discriminated by the cumulative frequency of public TCR beta family members in the study cohort and in an independent approximately 340-donor cohort.

The instrument was an Illumina HiSeq 1500. The public sequencing data were trimmed at Q25 with fastp and processed into clonotypes with MiXCR by TCRdb, which kept only in-frame beta chains. One record per CDR3 amino acid sequence lists the most common genes and DNA. The sample table holds around 250,000 distinct CDR3 sequences, of which around 15% were seen once. Of the sample, approximately 44% is held by the ten largest clones. The germline V gene supplies CDR1 LGHNA and CDR2 YNFKEQ. The CDR3 runs 11 residues from the cysteine to the phenylalanine. The read is trimmed to its CDR3 DNA, 33 bases read in frame from base 1. V is shortened by 10 bases, J by 5 bases, and the region joining them spans 10 bases. This clonotype was observed a few times. It lacks a known antigen. Qualities for individual bases were not recorded, and no much larger clone is one base off.

Sequencing was done on a sample of CD8+ T cells from PBMCs. The origin of this receptor is a human donor in good health (CMV status not recorded). Some clones in this sample may be carry-over from other donors' samples. The sequence joins TRBV4-2 to TRBJ2-3; confidence is insufficient to name the D gene. CDR3 protein: CATIHLDTQYF. The sequenced DNA: TGTGCCACCATACACCTAGATACGCAGTATTTT.